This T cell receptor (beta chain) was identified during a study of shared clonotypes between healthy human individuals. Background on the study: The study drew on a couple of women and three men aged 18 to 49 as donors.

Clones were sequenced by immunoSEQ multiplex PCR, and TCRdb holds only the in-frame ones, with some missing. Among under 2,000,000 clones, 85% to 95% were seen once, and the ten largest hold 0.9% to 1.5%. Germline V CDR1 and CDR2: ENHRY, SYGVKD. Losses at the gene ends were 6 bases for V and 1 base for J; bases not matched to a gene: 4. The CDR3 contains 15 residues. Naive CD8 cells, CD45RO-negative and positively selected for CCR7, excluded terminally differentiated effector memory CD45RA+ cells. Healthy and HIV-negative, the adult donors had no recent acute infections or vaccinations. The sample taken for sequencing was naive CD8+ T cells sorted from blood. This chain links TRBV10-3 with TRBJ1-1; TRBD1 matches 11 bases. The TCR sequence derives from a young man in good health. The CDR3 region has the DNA TGTGCCATCAGCTCTGGGACAGGGGGGAACACTGAAGCTTTCTTT. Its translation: CAISSGTGGNTEAFF.